A single sample gave rise to the 15 T cell receptor beta chains below, sequenced in a study of cytomegalovirus exposure and HLA in healthy donors. This PCR relied on a set of 60 Vbeta primers and 13 Jbeta primers. Method: immunoSEQ multiplex PCR; TCRdb's copy keeps in-frame clones and lacks some. The sample shows a few hundred thousand clones, 65% to 90% of them seen only once. Sequencing used PBMCs. Receptors were obtained from a girl under 18 in good health and CMV-seronegative.

This clone appeared a few times. The chain links TRBV14 to TRBJ2-7, with D tentatively TRBD2 (6 bases). The CDR3 consists of 14 residues. Looked up from germline, CDR1 is SGHDN and CDR2 is FVKESK. The V and J ends lost 1 base and 3 bases respectively, with 10 bases between them. The CDR3 sequence: CASSQGGRHYEQYF. The CDR3 DNA is TGTGCCAGCAGCCAAGGAGGGAGGCACTACGAGCAGTACTTC.

This chain links TRBV9 with TRBJ2-1, with TRBD1 identical over 8 bases. The J segment lost 9 bases and the V segment lost 3 bases, leaving 11 bases of the junction unmatched. CDR3 size: 15 residues. Per germline, CDR1 SGDLS and CDR2 YYNGEE. The CDR3 loop is CASSATADRAGEQFF. In DNA form, the CDR3 reads TGTGCCAGCAGCGCAACGGCGGACAGGGCGGGTGAGCAGTTCTTC.

On this clone: This specimen includes other DNA sequences encoding the same CDR3. This chain joins TRBV7-2 and TRBJ1-5, with 8 bases matching TRBD1. V lost 5 bases to trimming and J lost 4 bases; unmatched junction nucleotides: 4. The CDR3 length is 14 residues. The germline V gene has CDR1 SGHTA and CDR2 FQGNSA. In nucleotides, the CDR3 is TGTGCCAGCAGCCCGCGACAGGGGAATCAGCCCCAGCATTTT. Protein: CASSPRQGNQPQHF.

The chain employs TRBV6-5 and TRBJ1-6; D call uncertain. With 10 bases removed from V and 7 bases from J, the gap between germline ends came to 17 bases. CDR3 length: 14 amino acids. The germline gives CDR1 MNHEY, CDR2 SVGAGI. CDR3 coding DNA: TGTGCCACCCGCTCTGGTCCAGAAAATTCACCCCTCCACTTT. Translated, it gives CATRSGPENSPLHF.

The gene calls are TRBV14 and TRBJ2-6, with 7 positions matching TRBD1. The CDR3 runs to 16 residues. Per germline, CDR1 SGHDN and CDR2 FVKESK. The junction had 10 bases not matched to a gene; V was cut back by 2 bases and J by 9 bases. CDR3 nucleotides: TGTGCCAGCAGCCAACTCCGGGACAGTATTTACAACGTCCTGACTTTC. Encoded protein: CASSQLRDSIYNVLTF.

The rearrangement joins TRBV6-4 to TRBJ1-2; D is unclear. The germline V gene has CDR1 MRHNA and CDR2 SNTAGT. There are 13 residues in the CDR3. The V and J ends lost 2 bases and 3 bases respectively, with 7 bases between them. The CDR3 region has the DNA TGTGCCAGCAGTGACACTCCCGACTATGGCTACACCTTC. Translated, it gives CASSDTPDYGYTF.

The count of this clone is one. The chain has TRBV30 and TRBJ2-6; D gene uncertain. The CDR3 extends over 16 amino acids. Trimming left V 0 bases short and J 0 bases short, with 9 bases between. Germline CDR1 reads GTSNPN; CDR2 reads SVGIG (reference sequence). In DNA form, the CDR3 reads TGTGCCTGGAGTGTGTTAACTCCCTCTGGGGCCAACGTCCTGACTTTC. Translation: CAWSVLTPSGANVLTF.

This rearrangement joins TRBV27 to TRBJ1-1; 8 nucleotides align to TRBD1. V was pared by 5 bases and J by 4 bases, with 6 bases of the junction left unmatched. The CDR3 spans 14 residues. Germline loops: CDR1 MNHEY, CDR2 SMNVEV (reference sequence). In nucleotides, the CDR3 is TGTGCCAGCAGTACATCAGGGGGCGGCACTGAAGCTTTCTTT. Its protein product is CASSTSGGGTEAFF.

The rearrangement joins TRBV7-2 to TRBJ2-5; TRBD2 is a possible D gene (5 bases). The germline gives CDR1 SGHTA, CDR2 FQGNSA. V lost 2 bases, J lost 4 bases, and 14 bases lay in between. This CDR3 contains 15 residues. In DNA, the CDR3 is TGTGCCAGCAGCTTATTGGAAATTGAGGGAGAGACCCAGTACTTC. It specifies CASSLLEIEGETQYF.

The rearrangement links TRBV19 to TRBJ1-1; no firm D call. Trimming stripped 6 bases from V and 1 base from J, with 6 bases between. The germline V gene has CDR1 LNHDA and CDR2 SQIVND (reference sequence). The CDR3 spans 12 residues. This CDR3 reads CASSSGNTEAFF. In DNA form, the CDR3 reads TGTGCCAGTAGCTCAGGGAACACTGAAGCTTTCTTT.

The CDR3 sequence is CASSTFSTSGYNEQFF. For the CDR3, the DNA is TGTGCCAGCAGCACCTTCTCGACTAGCGGATACAATGAGCAGTTCTTC. The rearrangement links TRBV7-6 to TRBJ2-1; 9 bases are shared with TRBD2. In germline, CDR1 is SGHVS, CDR2 FNYEAQ. The CDR3 totals 16 residues. Losses at the gene ends were 5 bases for V and 4 bases for J; bases not matched to a gene: 9.

This rearrangement joins TRBV28 to TRBJ1-1; TRBD1 aligns across 7 bases. Per the germline V gene, CDR1 is MDHEN and CDR2 is SYDVKM. This CDR3 region has 17 residues. V shed 4 bases and J 1 base; nucleotides not matched to a gene: 12. CDR3 protein: CASSYDRARERNTEAFF. The DNA for the CDR3 is TGTGCCAGCAGTTATGACAGGGCTCGGGAAAGGAACACTGAAGCTTTCTTT.

The chain uses TRBV7-3 and TRBJ2-3; 9 bases fit TRBD2. V shed 5 bases and J 1 base; nucleotides not matched to a gene: 10. This CDR3 region has 17 residues. Germline lookup yields CDR1 SGHTA and CDR2 FQGTGA. CDR3 sequence (DNA): TGTGCCAGCAGCGCGGCTAGCGGGGTTCCTGGCACAGATACGCAGTATTTT. Protein product: CASSAASGVPGTDTQYF.

The CDR3 nucleotides are TGTGCCAGCAGCCCGGGTCGCCGCGCAGACAATGAGCAGTTCTTC. Residues: CASSPGRRADNEQFF. The chain carries TRBV5-4 and TRBJ2-1; no reliable D call. V was cut by 4 bases and J by 5 bases, with 16 bases left in between. From germline, CDR1 is SGHNT and CDR2 YYREEE (reference sequence). The CDR3 length is 15 residues.

The chain uses TRBV5-4 and TRBJ1-4; the D gene is possibly TRBD1 (5 bases). In germline, CDR1 is SGHNT, CDR2 YYREEE (reference sequence). CDR3 length equals 14 residues. Trimming stripped 5 bases from V and 2 bases from J, with 10 bases between. CDR3 nucleotide sequence: TGTGCCAGCAGAGCGGGGGGGACTAATGAAAAACTGTTTTTT. It encodes CASRAGGTNEKLFF.